This TCR beta chain was recovered during a study of T-cell memory formation after mild COVID-19 (dated by TCRdb to the early 2020s). Turning to the overall study: Most TCR sequence clusters were specific to one of the two donors. In two donors, T-cell clones that expanded and contracted after mild COVID-19 were tracked by sequencing TCRalpha and TCRbeta repertoires over time. Two young, previously healthy adult volunteers, one female and one male, were included in the cohort. General study outcomes and caveats: The detection of some responding clones in pre-infection memory suggests that pre-existing cross-reactive memory T cells joined the SARS-CoV-2 response. SARS-CoV-2 specificity of the second-wave clones peaking on day 37 was not confirmed. The study included only a couple of mild cases, and larger cohorts that include severe cases with pre-infection samples were judged to be necessary. Contracting CD4+ clones were found mainly in CM and EM memory subsets, while CD8+ clones were enriched in EMRA. Balanced CD4/CD8 phenotypes were observed for clones contracting from day 15 to 85, whereas a bias towards CD4+ was observed for a second wave of clones expanding from day 15 to 37.

Sequenced on an Illumina NovaSeq 6000. TCRalpha and TCRbeta cDNA libraries were built by 5'RACE with constant-segment primers, adding sample barcodes and unique molecular identifiers. RNA was extracted from every sample with Trizol reagent. Libraries were amplified in two PCR steps, with a second sample barcode and Illumina TruSeq adapters added in the second step. Sequencing of libraries was performed on an Illumina NovaSeq with 2 x 150 bp paired-end reads. In the source study's methods: Reads were demultiplexed and collapsed into UMI-guided consensus sequences with migec v1.2.7. Using mixcr v2.1.11, UMI consensuses were aligned to TRA and TRB V and J templates and then assembled into clonotypes. A clonotype was counted as expanded or contracted only when both edgeR and NoisET called the clonotype significant, with the noise models trained on biological replicates. For edgeR calls, the thresholds were a false discovery rate-adjusted p below 0.01 and a log2 fold-change of 1. PCA with hierarchical clustering of max-normalized trajectories of the 1000 most abundant clonotypes was used as exploratory dynamics analysis. Each responding clone was given a CD4 or CD8 phenotype based on the CD4+ and CD8+ repertoires, which had been sequenced separately. TCRdb applied fastp at Q25 and MiXCR to the public reads, then kept only in-frame beta chains. Here each entry gathers all rows of one CDR3 protein and keeps the most common genes and DNA. These V and J calls originate from TCRdb's pipeline instead of the authors' own analysis. The sample table shows about 160,000 distinct CDR3 sequences, and around a third are seen once. The ten most abundant clones make up about 11% of the sample.

On this clonotype itself: It lacks a known antigen. Per-base qualities were not stored, and no clone one base away is much larger.

PBMCs were isolated by Ficoll-Paque density gradient centrifugation. Material for sequencing was PBMCs or a T cell subset sorted from them (not recorded which). The TCR sequence derives from an adult woman who had mild COVID-19 (a few samples of this study predate the infection). The sample titles of this study are shuffled in the database, so cell type and time point are left out; the donor was told from shared clones.

CDR3 reads: CSARDQDRGRETQYF. The sequenced DNA is TGCAGTGCTAGAGACCAAGACAGGGGGCGAGAGACCCAGTACTTC. The receptor chain draws on TRBV20-1 and TRBJ2-5; 10 junctional bases match TRBD1. CDR1 and CDR2 were assigned from the germline V gene (reference sequence) as DFQATT and SNEGSKA. Germline trimming: 0 bases from V, 4 bases from J; junction bases outside gene matches: 5. The cysteine opens and the phenylalanine closes a CDR3 of 15 amino acids. Only the CDR3 portion is preserved as DNA: 45 bases, with reading frame beginning at the first base.